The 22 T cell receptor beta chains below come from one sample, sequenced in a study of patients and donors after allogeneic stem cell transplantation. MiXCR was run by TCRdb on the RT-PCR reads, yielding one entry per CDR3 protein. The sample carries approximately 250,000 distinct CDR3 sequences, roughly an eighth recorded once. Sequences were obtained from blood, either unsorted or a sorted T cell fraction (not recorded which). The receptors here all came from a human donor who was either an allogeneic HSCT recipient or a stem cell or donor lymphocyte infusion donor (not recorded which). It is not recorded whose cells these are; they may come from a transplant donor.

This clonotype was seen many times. The CDR3 protein is CASSQVETAYEQYF. Here the CDR3 DNA reads TGCGCCAGCAGCCAAGTGGAAACAGCCTACGAGCAGTACTTC. The chain employs TRBV4-1 and TRBJ2-7; D gene unclear. This CDR3 region has 14 residues. Per the germline V gene, CDR1 is MGHRA and CDR2 is YSYEKL. Trimming stripped 1 base from V and 2 bases from J, with 9 bases between.

In DNA form, the CDR3 reads TGCGCCAGCAGCCCGAGAAACCCCGGGGAGCTGTTTTTT. This gives the protein CASSPRNPGELFF. This chain joins TRBV4-3 and TRBJ2-2; D remains ambiguous. Trimming stripped 4 bases from V and 6 bases from J, with 9 bases between. The CDR3 consists of 13 residues. Germline CDR1 and CDR2: LGHNA and YSLEER.

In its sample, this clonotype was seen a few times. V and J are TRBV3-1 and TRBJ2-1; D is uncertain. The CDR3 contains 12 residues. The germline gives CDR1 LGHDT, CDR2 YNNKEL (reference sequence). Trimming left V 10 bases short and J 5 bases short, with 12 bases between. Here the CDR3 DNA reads TGTGCCACCCGACTGGGCAACAATGAGCAGTTCTTC. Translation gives CATRLGNNEQFF.

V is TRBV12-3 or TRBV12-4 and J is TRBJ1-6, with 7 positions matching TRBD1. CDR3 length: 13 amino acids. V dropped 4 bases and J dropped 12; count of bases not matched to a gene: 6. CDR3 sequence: CASSSGQSGPLHF. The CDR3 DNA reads TGTGCCAGCAGTTCGGGACAGTCGGGACCCCTCCACTTT.

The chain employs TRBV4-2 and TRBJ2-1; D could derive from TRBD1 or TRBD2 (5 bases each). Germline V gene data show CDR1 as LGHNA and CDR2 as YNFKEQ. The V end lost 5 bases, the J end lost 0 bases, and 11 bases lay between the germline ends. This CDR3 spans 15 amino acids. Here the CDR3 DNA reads TGTGCCAGCAGCGAACTAGGGGTCTCCTACAATGAGCAGTTCTTC. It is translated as CASSELGVSYNEQFF.

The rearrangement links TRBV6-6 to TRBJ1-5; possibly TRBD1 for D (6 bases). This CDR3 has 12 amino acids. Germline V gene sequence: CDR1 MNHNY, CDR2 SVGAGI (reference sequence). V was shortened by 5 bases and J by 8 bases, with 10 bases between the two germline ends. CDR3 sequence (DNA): TGTGCCAGCAGTCCCTCAGGGGAGCCCCAGCATTTT. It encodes CASSPSGEPQHF.

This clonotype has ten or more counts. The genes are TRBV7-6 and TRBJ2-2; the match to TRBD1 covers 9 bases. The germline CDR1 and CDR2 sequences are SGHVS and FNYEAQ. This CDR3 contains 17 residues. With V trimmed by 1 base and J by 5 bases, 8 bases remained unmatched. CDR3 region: CASSLVQPGQGTGELFF. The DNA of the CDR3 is TGTGCCAGCAGCTTAGTTCAACCGGGACAGGGAACCGGGGAGCTGTTTTTT. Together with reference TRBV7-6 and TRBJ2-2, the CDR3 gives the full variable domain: GAGVSQSPRYKVTKRGQDVALRCDPISGHVSLYWYRQALGQGPEFLTYFNYEAQQDKSGLPNDRFSAERPEGSISTLTIQRTEQRDSAMYRCASSLVQPGQGTGELFFGEGSRLTVL.

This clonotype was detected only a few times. The CDR3, as DNA: TGTGCCAGCACAGGGGGGACAGAAGATTGGGATACGCAGTATTTT. Amino acids: CASTGGTEDWDTQYF. The chain is built from TRBV11-3 and TRBJ2-3; possibly TRBD1 for D (7 bases). Trimming left V 7 bases short and J 6 bases short, with 20 bases between. This CDR3 comprises 15 residues. Per the germline V gene, CDR1 is SGHNT and CDR2 is YENEEA.

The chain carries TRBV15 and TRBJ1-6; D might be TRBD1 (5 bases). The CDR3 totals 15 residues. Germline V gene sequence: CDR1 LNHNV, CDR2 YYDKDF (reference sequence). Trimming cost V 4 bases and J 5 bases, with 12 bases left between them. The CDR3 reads CATSTRPTDNSPLHF. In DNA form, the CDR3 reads TGTGCCACCAGCACCAGACCGACAGATAATTCACCCCTCCACTTT.

The CDR3 region has the DNA TGTGCCAGCAGCAACCCTAGCGGGGGGGCCACCGGGGAGCTGTTTTTT. This translates into CASSNPSGGATGELFF. V usage is TRBV11-2 and J usage is TRBJ2-2; 12 nucleotides match TRBD2. This CDR3 spans 16 amino acids. Germline CDR1 SGHAT, CDR2 FQNNGV. Trimming took 5 bases from V and 4 from J; bases not matched to a gene: 5.

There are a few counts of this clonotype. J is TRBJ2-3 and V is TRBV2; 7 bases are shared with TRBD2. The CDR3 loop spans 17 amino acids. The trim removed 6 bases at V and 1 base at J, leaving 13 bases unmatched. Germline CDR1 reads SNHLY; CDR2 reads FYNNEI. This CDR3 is CASSPDAGDPGTDTQYF. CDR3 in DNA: TGTGCCAGCAGCCCTGACGCGGGGGACCCGGGCACAGATACGCAGTATTTT.

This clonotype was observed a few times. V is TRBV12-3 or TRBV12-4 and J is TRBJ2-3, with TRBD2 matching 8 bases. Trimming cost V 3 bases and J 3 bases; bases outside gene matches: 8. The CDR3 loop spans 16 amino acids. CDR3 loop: CASSFEESGGTDTQYF. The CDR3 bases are TGTGCCAGCAGTTTTGAGGAGTCGGGGGGGACAGATACGCAGTATTTT.

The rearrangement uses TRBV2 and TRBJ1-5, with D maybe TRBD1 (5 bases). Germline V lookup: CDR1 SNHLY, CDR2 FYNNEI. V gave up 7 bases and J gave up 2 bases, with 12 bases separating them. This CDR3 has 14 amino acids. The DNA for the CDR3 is TGTGCCAGCACCACCGAACAGGGCAATCAGCCCCAGCATTTT. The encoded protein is CASTTEQGNQPQHF.

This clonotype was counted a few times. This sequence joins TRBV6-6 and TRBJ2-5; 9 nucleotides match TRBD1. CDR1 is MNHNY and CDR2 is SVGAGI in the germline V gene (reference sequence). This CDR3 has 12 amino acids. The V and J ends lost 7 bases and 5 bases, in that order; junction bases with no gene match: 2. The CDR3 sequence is CASNRGRETQYF. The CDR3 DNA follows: TGTGCCAGCAACAGGGGGCGCGAGACCCAGTACTTC.

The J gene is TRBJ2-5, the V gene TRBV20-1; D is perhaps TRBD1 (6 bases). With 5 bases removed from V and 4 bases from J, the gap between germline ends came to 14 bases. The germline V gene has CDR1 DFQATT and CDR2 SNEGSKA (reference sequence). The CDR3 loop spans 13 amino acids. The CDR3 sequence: CSAPGVRGETQYF. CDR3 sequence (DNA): TGCAGTGCTCCAGGGGTTCGGGGAGAGACCCAGTACTTC.

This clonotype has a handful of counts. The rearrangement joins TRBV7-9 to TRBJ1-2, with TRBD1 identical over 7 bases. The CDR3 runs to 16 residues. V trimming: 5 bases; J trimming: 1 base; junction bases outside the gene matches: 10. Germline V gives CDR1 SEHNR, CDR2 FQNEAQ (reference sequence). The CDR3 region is CASSPGQPTLNYGYTF. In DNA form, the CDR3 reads TGTGCCAGCAGCCCGGGACAGCCCACTCTTAACTATGGCTACACCTTC. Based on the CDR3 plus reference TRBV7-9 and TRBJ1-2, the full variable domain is DTGVSQNPRHKITKRGQNVTFRCDPISEHNRLYWYRQTLGQGPEFLTYFQNEAQLEKSRLLSDRFSAERPKGSFSTLEIQRTEQGDSAMYLCASSPGQPTLNYGYTFGSGTRLTVV.

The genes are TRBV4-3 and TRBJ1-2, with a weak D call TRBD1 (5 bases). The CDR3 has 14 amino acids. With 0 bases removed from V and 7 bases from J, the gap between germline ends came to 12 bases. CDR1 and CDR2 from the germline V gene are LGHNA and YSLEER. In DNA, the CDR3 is TGCGCCAGCAGCCAAGATTTAGGGGCGACTGGCTACACCTTC. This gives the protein CASSQDLGATGYTF.

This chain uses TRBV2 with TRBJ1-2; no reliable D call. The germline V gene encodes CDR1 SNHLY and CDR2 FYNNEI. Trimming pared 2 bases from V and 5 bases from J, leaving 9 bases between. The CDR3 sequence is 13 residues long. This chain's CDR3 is CASSERVNYGYTF. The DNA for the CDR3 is TGTGCCAGCAGTGAAAGGGTGAATTATGGCTACACCTTC.

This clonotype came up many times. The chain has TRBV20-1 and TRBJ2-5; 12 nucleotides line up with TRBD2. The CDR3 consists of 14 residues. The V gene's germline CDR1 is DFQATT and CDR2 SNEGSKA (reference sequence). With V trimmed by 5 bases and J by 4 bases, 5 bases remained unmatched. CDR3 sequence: CSAPEGLAGETQYF. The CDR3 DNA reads TGCAGTGCTCCAGAGGGACTAGCGGGAGAGACCCAGTACTTC.

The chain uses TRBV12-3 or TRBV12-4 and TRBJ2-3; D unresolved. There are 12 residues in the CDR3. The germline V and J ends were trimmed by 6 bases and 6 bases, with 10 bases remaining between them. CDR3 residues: CASSPSRDTQYF. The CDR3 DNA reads TGTGCCAGCAGCCCTTCTCGGGATACGCAGTATTTT.

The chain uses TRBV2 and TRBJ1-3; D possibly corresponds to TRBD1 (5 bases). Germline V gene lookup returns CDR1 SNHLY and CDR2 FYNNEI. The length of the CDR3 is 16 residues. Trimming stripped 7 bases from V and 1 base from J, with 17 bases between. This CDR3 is CASIGRGLASGNTIYF. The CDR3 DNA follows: TGTGCCAGCATTGGTCGGGGGTTAGCGTCTGGAAACACCATATATTTT.

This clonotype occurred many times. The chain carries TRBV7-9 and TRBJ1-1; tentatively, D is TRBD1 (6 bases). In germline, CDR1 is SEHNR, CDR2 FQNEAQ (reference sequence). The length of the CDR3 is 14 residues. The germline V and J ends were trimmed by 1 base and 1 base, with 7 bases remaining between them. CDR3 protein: CASSLEGGNTEAFF. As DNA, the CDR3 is TGTGCCAGCAGCTTAGAAGGGGGGAACACTGAAGCTTTCTTT.